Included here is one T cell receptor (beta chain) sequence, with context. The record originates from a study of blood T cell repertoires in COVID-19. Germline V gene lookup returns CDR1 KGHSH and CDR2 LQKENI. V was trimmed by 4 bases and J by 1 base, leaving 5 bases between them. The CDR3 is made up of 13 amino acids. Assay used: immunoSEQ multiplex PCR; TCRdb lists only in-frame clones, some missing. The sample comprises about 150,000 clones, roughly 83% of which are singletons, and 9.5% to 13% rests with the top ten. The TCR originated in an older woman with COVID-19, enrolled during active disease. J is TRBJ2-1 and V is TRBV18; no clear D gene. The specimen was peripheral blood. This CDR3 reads CASSLESYNEQFF. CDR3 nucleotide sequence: TGTGCCAGCTCACTTGAGTCCTACAATGAGCAGTTCTTC. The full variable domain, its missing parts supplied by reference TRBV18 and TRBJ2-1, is NAGVMQNPRHLVRRRGQEARLRCSPMKGHSHVYWYRQLPEEGLKFMVYLQKENIIDESGMPKERFSAEFPKEGPSILRIQQVVRGDSAAYFCASSLESYNEQFFGPGTRLTVL.